A single T cell receptor beta chain is shown here with its context. Its antigen is undetermined. The assay was immunoSEQ multiplex PCR, and TCRdb's table has in-frame clones only and misses some. Of 900,000 to 1,200,000 clones in the sample, approximately 80% are singletons; the top ten hold around 0.61%. These data come from a study of shared clonotypes between healthy human individuals. Findings of the study overall: Clonotype sharing among donors, it was expected, would be affected by sequencing depth.

The germline V gene has CDR1 MGHDK and CDR2 SYGVNS. The CDR3 consists of 15 residues. Trimming pared 4 bases from V and 0 bases from J, leaving 9 bases between. Both subsets, CD45RA+ naive and CD45RA-negative memory, were split from the CD4+ cells. This rearrangement joins TRBV25-1 to TRBJ2-2; perhaps TRBD1 as D (6 bases). The clonotype comes from a man aged 18 to 35 in good health. Some clones in this sample may be carry-over from other donors' samples. The material sequenced was memory CD4+ T cells from PBMCs. Subset denoted: CD45RA-negative fraction. CDR3 amino acids: CASSGQVSNTGELFF. CDR3 nucleotides: TGTGCCAGCAGTGGACAGGTTTCGAACACCGGGGAGCTGTTTTTT.